These 20 T cell receptor beta chains came from one sample sequenced in a study of metastatic and nonmetastatic thyroid tumors. TCRdb used MiXCR to call clones anew from the PCR reads. The sample has 15,000 to 20,000 clones; around 25% are singletons. Ahead of thyroid surgery, no patient had received treatment of any kind. Sequencing input: adjacent normal tissue. The receptors here all came from a female donor with papillary thyroid cancer or a benign thyroid nodule (not recorded which). Some clones in this sample may be carry-over from other donors' samples.

On this clone itself: The same CDR3 arises from other DNA sequences in this sample as well. The rearrangement uses TRBV5-1 and TRBJ2-7; 8 nucleotides line up with TRBD1. Germline V gene lookup returns CDR1 SGHRS and CDR2 YFSETQ. The V and J ends lost 4 bases and 4 bases, in that order; junction bases with no gene match: 4. The CDR3 runs 13 residues. CDR3 DNA: TGCGCCAGCAGCGGACAGGGTTTTTACGAGCAGTACTTC. It yields the protein CASSGQGFYEQYF.

This clone came up a few times. This sequence joins TRBV11-2 and TRBJ2-6, with D possibly matching TRBD2 (5 bases). The V gene's germline CDR1 is SGHAT and CDR2 FQNNGV. This CDR3 comprises 18 residues. Trimming pared 5 bases from V and 0 bases from J, leaving 17 bases between. In DNA form, the CDR3 reads TGTGCCAGCAGCGAGAGCTTACCCGGGATCTCTGGGGCCAACGTCCTGACTTTC. This encodes CASSESLPGISGANVLTF.

J is TRBJ2-5 and V is TRBV9; 7 bases align to TRBD2. The V gene's germline CDR1 is SGDLS and CDR2 YYNGEE. Trimming at V came to 3 bases and at J to 1 base, leaving 9 bases not matched to a gene. The CDR3 spans 16 residues. The CDR3 spells CASSAYASGSQETQYF. CDR3 coding DNA: TGTGCCAGCAGCGCCTATGCTAGCGGCAGCCAAGAGACCCAGTACTTC.

This clone is labeled as large. The chain has TRBV20-1 and TRBJ2-1, with D unclear. Between the trimmed V and J ends, which lost 3 bases and 0 bases, there was a span of 9 bases. Germline V gene sequence: CDR1 DFQATT, CDR2 SNEGSKA (reference sequence). This CDR3 has 14 amino acids. In DNA form, the CDR3 reads TGCAGTGCTAGGGACCACTCCTCCTACAATGAGCAGTTCTTC. Residues: CSARDHSSYNEQFF.

The chain joins TRBV20-1 to TRBJ1-3; D possibly corresponds to TRBD1 (5 bases). This CDR3 is built from 13 residues. Germline assignment: CDR1 DFQATT and CDR2 SNEGSKA (reference sequence). V was pared by 1 base and J by 4 bases, with 8 bases between. The CDR3 region is CSARAGTGNTIYF. Written as DNA, the CDR3 is TGCAGTGCTAGAGCCGGGACCGGAAACACCATATATTTT.

V usage is TRBV20-1 and J usage is TRBJ2-2, with a weak D call TRBD1 (5 bases). V gave up 6 bases and J gave up 1 base, with 18 bases separating them. This CDR3 comprises 16 residues. The germline V gene encodes CDR1 DFQATT and CDR2 SNEGSKA (reference sequence). DNA of the CDR3: TGCAGTGCCATAGACAGCCGGGCCCAGAACACCGGGGAGCTGTTTTTT. Amino acid sequence: CSAIDSRAQNTGELFF.

The chain has TRBV11-2 and TRBJ2-4, with D tentatively TRBD2 (6 bases). V lost 2 bases and J 2 bases, leaving 19 bases between the germline ends. Germline loops: CDR1 SGHAT, CDR2 FQNNGV. The length of the CDR3 is 18 residues. CDR3: CASSLLGRQGATKNIQYF. In nucleotides, the CDR3 is TGTGCCAGCAGCTTATTAGGGAGGCAGGGCGCGACCAAAAACATTCAGTACTTC.

This chain joins TRBV5-1 and TRBJ2-7; 13 bases map to TRBD2. With 4 bases clipped from V and 3 bases from J, the junction kept 13 bases outside the gene matches. The germline CDR1 and CDR2 sequences are SGHRS and YFSETQ. This CDR3 has 18 amino acids. The CDR3 region has the DNA TGCGCCAGCAGCATAGGGACTAGCGGGATGAGAGCCGGCTACGAGCAGTACTTC. Protein product: CASSIGTSGMRAGYEQYF. Variable domain in full (rest from reference TRBV5-1 and TRBJ2-7): KAGVTQTPRYLIKTRGQQVTLSCSPISGHRSVSWYQQTPGQGLQFLFEYFSETQRNKGNFPGRFSGRQFSNSRSEMNVSTLELGDSALYLCASSIGTSGMRAGYEQYFGPGTRLTVT.

This clone came up once. The rearrangement joins TRBV20-1 to TRBJ1-2, with D possibly being TRBD1 (6 bases). The CDR3 has 17 amino acids. Germline CDR1 reads DFQATT; CDR2 reads SNEGSKA (reference sequence). Trimming removed 3 bases at V and 1 base at J, with 21 bases between. The CDR3 here is CSASDEGRQESNYGYTF. CDR3 bases: TGCAGTGCTAGCGATGAAGGGCGACAGGAGAGTAACTATGGCTACACCTTC.

This clone turned up a few times. The rearrangement joins TRBV12-5 to TRBJ1-1, with 10 nucleotides matching TRBD1. The CDR3 contains 15 residues. CDR1 and CDR2 (germline): LGHNT, FRNRAP. V shed 5 bases, J shed 3 bases, and the junction held 6 bases outside the gene matches. CDR3 nucleotides: TGTGCTAGTGGTCTACGACAGGGGGCCGACACTGAAGCTTTCTTT. This gives the protein CASGLRQGADTEAFF.

This clone was found a few times. V is TRBV19 and J is TRBJ1-6, with D perhaps matching TRBD1 (6 bases). The CDR3 covers 13 residues. CDR1 and CDR2 from the germline V gene are LNHDA and SQIVND (reference sequence). The V and J ends lost 5 bases and 8 bases respectively, with 10 bases between them. For the CDR3, the DNA is TGTGCCAGTAGTCCTACAGGGCATTCACCCCTCCACTTT. Amino acids: CASSPTGHSPLHF.

This clone has at least ten counts. V is TRBV11-3 and J is TRBJ2-7; 7 bases are shared with TRBD1. The CDR3 spans 15 residues. Losses at the gene ends were 0 bases for V and 3 bases for J; bases not matched to a gene: 5. Per the germline V gene, CDR1 is SGHNT and CDR2 is YENEEA. In DNA, the CDR3 is TGTGCCAGCAGCTTAGAAGGGACAGAGGGCTACGAGCAGTACTTC. Its protein is CASSLEGTEGYEQYF.

This clone was seen a few times. The genes are TRBV27 and TRBJ1-1; D perhaps matches TRBD1 (6 bases). The CDR3 runs to 13 residues. Deletions cut 5 bases from V and 6 bases from J, with 13 bases between. Germline loops: CDR1 MNHEY, CDR2 SMNVEV (reference sequence). CDR3 protein: CASSVYRAPEAFF. The CDR3 nucleotides read TGTGCCAGCAGTGTCTACAGGGCCCCTGAAGCTTTCTTT.

This clone has just a few counts. This rearrangement joins TRBV30 to TRBJ2-7; the match to TRBD1 covers 7 bases. The germline V gene encodes CDR1 GTSNPN and CDR2 SVGIG (reference sequence). V trimming: 5 bases; J trimming: 0 bases; junction bases outside the gene matches: 4. This CDR3 comprises 13 residues. The CDR3 protein is CAWATGTSYEQYF. DNA of the CDR3: TGTGCCTGGGCGACAGGGACCTCCTACGAGCAGTACTTC.

There are a few counts of this clone. The chain joins TRBV28 to TRBJ2-7; D possibly corresponds to TRBD2 (6 bases). With 7 bases removed from V and 6 bases from J, the gap between germline ends came to 13 bases. CDR1 is MDHEN and CDR2 is SYDVKM in the germline V gene. The CDR3 loop spans 12 amino acids. This CDR3 reads CASKFGGFEQYF. CDR3 DNA sequence: TGTGCCAGCAAGTTTGGAGGGTTCGAGCAGTACTTC.

This clone was seen more than once but under ten times. The chain uses TRBV6-2 or TRBV6-3 and TRBJ1-5; D uncertain. Per the germline V gene, CDR1 is MNHEY and CDR2 is SVGEGT. V gave up 4 bases and J gave up 0 bases, with 10 bases separating them. This CDR3 comprises 15 residues. Here the CDR3 reads CASSSLVYSNQPQHF. The CDR3 region has the DNA TGTGCCAGCAGTTCCCTAGTGTATAGCAATCAGCCCCAGCATTTT.

The chain carries TRBV7-2 and TRBJ1-1; unclear D gene. Germline CDR1 reads SGHTA; CDR2 reads FQGNSA. Trimming left V 1 base short and J 0 bases short, with 6 bases between. This CDR3 is 14 amino acids long. The CDR3 sequence is CASSLGGLNTEAFF. In nucleotides, the CDR3 is TGTGCCAGCAGCTTAGGGGGATTGAACACTGAAGCTTTCTTT.

This clone has more than one count but fewer than ten. This chain uses TRBV6-9 with TRBJ1-1, with 7 bases aligning to TRBD1. The CDR3 has 15 residues. Germline lookup yields CDR1 MNHGY and CDR2 SVAAGI. V was clipped by 2 bases and J by 2 bases; unmatched bases: 5. The CDR3 loop is CASSYLQGTNTEAFF. The CDR3 DNA reads TGTGCCAGCAGTTATCTACAGGGGACTAACACTGAAGCTTTCTTT.

The V gene is TRBV11-2, the J gene TRBJ2-7; D not resolved. The CDR3 sequence is 15 residues long. Trimming cost V 1 base and J 0 bases, with 10 bases left between them. Germline CDR1 SGHAT, CDR2 FQNNGV. The CDR3 region is CASSLAGSSSYEQYF. CDR3 DNA sequence: TGTGCCAGCAGCTTAGCCGGTAGCAGCTCCTACGAGCAGTACTTC.

Worth noting for this clone: The junction and the germline gene differ at one end; a read error may be behind it. The chain links TRBV7-6 to TRBJ2-1, with 8 bases aligning to TRBD2. Germline V gene data show CDR1 as SGHVS and CDR2 as FNYEAQ. The CDR3 extends over 16 amino acids. This chain's CDR3 is CAISTTSESSYNEQFF. CDR3 coding DNA: TGTGCCATCAGCACGACTAGCGAGAGCTCCTACAATGAGCAGTTCTTC.